Presented here are 18 T cell receptor beta chains from one specimen sequenced in a study of monozygotic twins with inflammatory bowel disease. Using the 5' RACE reads, TCRdb records one entry per CDR3 protein without DNA. Here the sample table reports more than 350,000 distinct CDR3 sequences. The sequenced sample was blood. The receptors here all came from a human donor with ulcerative colitis or Crohn's disease, or a healthy co-twin of an affected twin (not recorded which).

The chain is built from TRBV28 and TRBJ1-5; the TCRdb D gene call, TRBD1, has no DNA to confirm it. Per the germline V gene, CDR1 is MDHEN and CDR2 is SYDVKM. This CDR3 contains 14 residues. The CDR3 loop is CASTPQGRNQPQHF.

The rearrangement links TRBV14 to TRBJ2-2. The CDR3 runs 12 residues. Germline lookup yields CDR1 SGHDN and CDR2 FVKESK. The CDR3 spells CASSQYDGELFF.

The V and J genes are TRBV10-3 and TRBJ2-7. CDR1 is ENHRY and CDR2 is SYGVKD in the germline V gene. This CDR3 is 13 amino acids long. CDR3 loop: CAISDPRVREQYF.

The V and J genes are TRBV2 and TRBJ1-5; the TCRdb call, TRBD1, lacks DNA for checking. Germline CDR1 is SNHLY and CDR2 is FYNNEI. This CDR3 comprises 13 residues. This chain's CDR3 is CASSHGQGRPQHF.

The chain recombines TRBV6-2 or TRBV6-3 with TRBJ2-7; the D gene TCRdb calls, TRBD2, cannot be checked with no DNA. The CDR3 length is 17 residues. Germline CDR1 is MNHEY and CDR2 is SVGEGT. CDR3 amino acids: CASSPHPTGLSSYEQYF.

The chain couples TRBV5-1 to TRBJ2-1. The CDR3 has 15 residues. Germline CDR1 and CDR2: SGHRS and YFSETQ. The chain's CDR3 is CASSFATPYYNEQFF.

The chain combines TRBV20-1 with TRBJ2-7. This CDR3 is 11 amino acids long. Germline CDR1 is DFQATT and CDR2 is SNEGSKA (reference sequence). This CDR3 is CSASEGYEQYF.

The gene calls are TRBV5-1 and TRBJ1-5. The CDR3 length is 13 residues. Per the germline V gene, CDR1 is SGHRS and CDR2 is YFSETQ. The chain's CDR3 is CASSLWPNQPQHF.

This chain joins TRBV7-3 and TRBJ2-3; TCRdb's assignment of TRBD2 cannot be checked, as there is no DNA. The CDR3 runs to 18 residues. The V gene's germline CDR1 is SGHTA and CDR2 FQGTGA. The chain's CDR3 is CASSLIVGLAGDTDTQYF.

V usage is TRBV5-4 and J usage is TRBJ1-1; without DNA, the TCRdb call of TRBD1 cannot be checked. This CDR3 has 16 amino acids. Germline V gene lookup returns CDR1 SGHNT and CDR2 YYREEE (reference sequence). CDR3 residues: CASSGDRGQLNTEAFF.

This chain uses TRBV3-1 with TRBJ2-5; TCRdb designates TRBD2, a call that cannot be tested without DNA. CDR1 is LGHDT, CDR2 YNNKEL, per germline (reference sequence). The CDR3 consists of 15 residues. CDR3: CASSRLAGGQETQYF.

This chain joins TRBV6-6 and TRBJ2-1; TCRdb reports TRBD1, a call that lacks DNA to check it against. The CDR3 totals 14 residues. Germline V CDR1 and CDR2: MNHNY, SVGAGI (reference sequence). The CDR3 protein is CASSLPGGGGEQFF.

This chain links TRBV5-6 with TRBJ1-4; TCRdb picks TRBD1, but there is no DNA to check that call. CDR1 is SGHDT, CDR2 YYEEEE, per germline. The CDR3 is made up of 15 amino acids. The CDR3 protein is CASSFPGQGDEKLFF.

The chain links TRBV18 to TRBJ2-1; TCRdb calls TRBD1, which cannot be checked without DNA. Germline CDR1 KGHSH, CDR2 LQKENI. CDR3 length: 16 residues. The CDR3: CASSPPRRGLYNEQFF. The full variable domain, rest sourced from reference TRBV18 and TRBJ2-1, is NAGVMQNPRHLVRRRGQEARLRCSPMKGHSHVYWYRQLPEEGLKFMVYLQKENIIDESGMPKERFSAEFPKEGPSILRIQQVVRGDSAAYFCASSPPRRGLYNEQFFGPGTRLTVL.

The V gene is TRBV10-3, the J gene TRBJ2-7; TCRdb lists TRBD1, though no DNA is available to test this call. This CDR3 is 15 amino acids long. Looked up from germline, CDR1 is ENHRY and CDR2 is SYGVKD. CDR3 residues: CAISESGGLSYEQYF.

The gene calls are TRBV7-2 and TRBJ2-1; TCRdb's assignment of TRBD1 cannot be checked, as there is no DNA. From germline, CDR1 is SGHTA and CDR2 FQGNSA. The CDR3 is made up of 16 amino acids. CDR3: CASSRVGTGSYNEQFF.

V gene TRBV18 combines with J gene TRBJ1-4; TCRdb reports TRBD1, a call that lacks DNA to check it against. Germline-derived CDR1 and CDR2 are KGHSH and LQKENI. This CDR3 comprises 17 residues. The CDR3 here is CASSRDNRGLSNEKLFF. The whole variable domain, filled in from reference TRBV18 and TRBJ1-4, reads NAGVMQNPRHLVRRRGQEARLRCSPMKGHSHVYWYRQLPEEGLKFMVYLQKENIIDESGMPKERFSAEFPKEGPSILRIQQVVRGDSAAYFCASSRDNRGLSNEKLFFGSGTQLSVL.

The chain uses TRBV12-5 and TRBJ2-7; TCRdb's D call of TRBD1 is untestable without DNA. The CDR3 is made up of 13 amino acids. The germline V gene has CDR1 LGHNT and CDR2 FRNRAP. The CDR3 reads CASSGRDSYEQYF.